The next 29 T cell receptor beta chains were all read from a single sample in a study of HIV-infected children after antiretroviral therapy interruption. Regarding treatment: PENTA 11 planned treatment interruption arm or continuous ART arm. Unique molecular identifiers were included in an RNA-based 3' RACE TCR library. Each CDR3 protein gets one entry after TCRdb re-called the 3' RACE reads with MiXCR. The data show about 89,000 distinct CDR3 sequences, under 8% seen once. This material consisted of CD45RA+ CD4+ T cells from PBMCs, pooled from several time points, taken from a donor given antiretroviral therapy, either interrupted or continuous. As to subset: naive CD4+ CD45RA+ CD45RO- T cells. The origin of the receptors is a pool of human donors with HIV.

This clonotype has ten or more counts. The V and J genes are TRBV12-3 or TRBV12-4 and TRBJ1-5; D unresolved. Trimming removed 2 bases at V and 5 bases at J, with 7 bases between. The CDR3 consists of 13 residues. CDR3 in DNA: TGTGCCAGCAGTTTACGGGAGTATCAGCCCCAGCATTTT. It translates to CASSLREYQPQHF.

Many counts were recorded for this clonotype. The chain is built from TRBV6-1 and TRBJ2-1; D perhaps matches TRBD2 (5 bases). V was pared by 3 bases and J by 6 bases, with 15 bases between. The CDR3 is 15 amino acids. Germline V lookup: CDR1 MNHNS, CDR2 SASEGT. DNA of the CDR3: TGTGCCAGCAGTGATCTGGACTGGAACGTCAATGAGCAGTTCTTC. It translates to CASSDLDWNVNEQFF.

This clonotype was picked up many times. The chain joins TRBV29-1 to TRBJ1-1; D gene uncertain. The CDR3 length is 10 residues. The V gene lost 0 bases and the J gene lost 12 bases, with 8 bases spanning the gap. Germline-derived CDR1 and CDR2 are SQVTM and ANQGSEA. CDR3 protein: CSVEDGGTFF. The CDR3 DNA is TGCAGCGTTGAAGATGGCGGAACTTTCTTT.

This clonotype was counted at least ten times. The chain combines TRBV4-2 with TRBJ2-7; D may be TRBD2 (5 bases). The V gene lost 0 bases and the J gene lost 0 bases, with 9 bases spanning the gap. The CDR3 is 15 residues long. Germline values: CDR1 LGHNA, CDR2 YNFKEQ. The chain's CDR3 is CASSQDARGSYEQYF. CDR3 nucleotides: TGTGCCAGCAGCCAAGATGCCCGGGGCTCCTACGAGCAGTACTTC.

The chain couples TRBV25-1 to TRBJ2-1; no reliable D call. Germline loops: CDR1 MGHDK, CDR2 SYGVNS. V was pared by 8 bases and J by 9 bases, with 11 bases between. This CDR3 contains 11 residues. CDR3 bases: TGTGCCAGCGGCCGGAATTTTGAGCAGTTCTTC. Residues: CASGRNFEQFF.

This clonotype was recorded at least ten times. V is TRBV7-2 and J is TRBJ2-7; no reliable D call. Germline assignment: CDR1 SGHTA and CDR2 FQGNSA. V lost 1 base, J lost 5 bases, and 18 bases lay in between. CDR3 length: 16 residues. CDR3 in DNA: TGTGCCAGCAGCTTAGTAAGGGCAGCGACGACCGACGAGCAGTACTTC. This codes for CASSLVRAATTDEQYF.

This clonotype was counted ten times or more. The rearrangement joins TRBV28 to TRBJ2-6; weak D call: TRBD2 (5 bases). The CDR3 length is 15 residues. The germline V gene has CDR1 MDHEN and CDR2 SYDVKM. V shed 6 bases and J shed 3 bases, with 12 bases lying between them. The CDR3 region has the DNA TGTGCCAGCAGCCCGGACTCTAGTGGGGCCAACGTCCTGACTTTC. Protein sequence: CASSPDSSGANVLTF.

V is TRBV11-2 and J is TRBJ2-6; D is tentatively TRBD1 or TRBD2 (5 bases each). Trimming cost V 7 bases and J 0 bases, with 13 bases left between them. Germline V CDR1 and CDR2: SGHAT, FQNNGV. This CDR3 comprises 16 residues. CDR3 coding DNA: TGTGCCAGCAAGGGTCCGGGGCCCTCTGGGGCCAACGTCCTGACTTTC. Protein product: CASKGPGPSGANVLTF.

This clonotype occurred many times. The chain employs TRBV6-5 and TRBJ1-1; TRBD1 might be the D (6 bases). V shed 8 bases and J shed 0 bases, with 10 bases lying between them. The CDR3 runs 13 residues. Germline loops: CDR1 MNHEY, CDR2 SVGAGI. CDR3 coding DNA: TGTGCCAGCTGGGGGACATTGAACACTGAAGCTTTCTTT. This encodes CASWGTLNTEAFF.

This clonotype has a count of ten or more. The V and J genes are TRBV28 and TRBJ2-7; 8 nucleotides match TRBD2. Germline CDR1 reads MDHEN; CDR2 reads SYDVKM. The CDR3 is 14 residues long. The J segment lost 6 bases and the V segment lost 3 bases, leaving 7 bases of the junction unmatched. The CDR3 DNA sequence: TGTGCCAGCAGTTTTATCCGGGAGGGTGGCGAGCAGTACTTC. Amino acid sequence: CASSFIREGGEQYF.

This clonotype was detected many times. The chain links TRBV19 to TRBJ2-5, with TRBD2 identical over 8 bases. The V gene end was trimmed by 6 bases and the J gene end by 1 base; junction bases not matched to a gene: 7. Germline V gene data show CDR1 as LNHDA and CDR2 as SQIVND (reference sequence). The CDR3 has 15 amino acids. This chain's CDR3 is CASRLSGGPQETQYF. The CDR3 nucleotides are TGTGCCAGTAGGCTAAGCGGGGGCCCCCAAGAGACCCAGTACTTC.

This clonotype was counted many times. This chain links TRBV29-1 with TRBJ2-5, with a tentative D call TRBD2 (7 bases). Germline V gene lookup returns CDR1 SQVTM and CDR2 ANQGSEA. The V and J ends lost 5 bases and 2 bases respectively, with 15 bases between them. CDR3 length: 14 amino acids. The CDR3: CSVRGRGRQETQYF. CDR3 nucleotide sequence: TGCAGCGTTCGGGGGCGGGGGCGGCAAGAGACCCAGTACTTC.

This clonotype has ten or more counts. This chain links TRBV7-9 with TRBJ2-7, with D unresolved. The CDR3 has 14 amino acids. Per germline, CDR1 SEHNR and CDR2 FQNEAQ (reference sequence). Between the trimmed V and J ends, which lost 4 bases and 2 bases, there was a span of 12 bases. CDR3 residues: CASSYKSSPYEQYF. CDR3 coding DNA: TGTGCCAGCAGCTACAAGTCATCCCCCTACGAGCAGTACTTC.

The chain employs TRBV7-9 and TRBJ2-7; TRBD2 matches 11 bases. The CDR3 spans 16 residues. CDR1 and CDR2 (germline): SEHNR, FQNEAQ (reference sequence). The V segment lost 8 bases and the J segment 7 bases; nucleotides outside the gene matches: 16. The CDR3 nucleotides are TGTGCCAGCTCCCTAGCGGGAGGCGCTAGACCGGGGGAGCAGTACTTC. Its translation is CASSLAGGARPGEQYF. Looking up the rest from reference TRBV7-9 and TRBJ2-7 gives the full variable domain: DTGVSQNPRHKITKRGQNVTFRCDPISEHNRLYWYRQTLGQGPEFLTYFQNEAQLEKSRLLSDRFSAERPKGSFSTLEIQRTEQGDSAMYLCASSLAGGARPGEQYFGPGTRLTVT.

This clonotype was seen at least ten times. CDR3 protein: CASRSTSGRQPYEQYF. CDR3 DNA: TGCGCCAGCAGATCGACTAGCGGGAGGCAACCCTACGAGCAGTACTTC. The rearrangement links TRBV4-1 to TRBJ2-7; 13 nucleotides align to TRBD2. V shed 6 bases, J shed 2 bases, and the junction held 7 bases outside the gene matches. This CDR3 comprises 16 residues. The V gene's germline CDR1 is MGHRA and CDR2 YSYEKL.

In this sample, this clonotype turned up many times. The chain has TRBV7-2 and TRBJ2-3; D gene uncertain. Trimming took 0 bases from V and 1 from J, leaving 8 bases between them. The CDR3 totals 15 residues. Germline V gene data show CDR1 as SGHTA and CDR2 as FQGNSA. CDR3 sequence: CASSLASGGTDTQYF. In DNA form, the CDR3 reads TGTGCCAGCAGCTTAGCTTCCGGCGGCACAGATACGCAGTATTTT.

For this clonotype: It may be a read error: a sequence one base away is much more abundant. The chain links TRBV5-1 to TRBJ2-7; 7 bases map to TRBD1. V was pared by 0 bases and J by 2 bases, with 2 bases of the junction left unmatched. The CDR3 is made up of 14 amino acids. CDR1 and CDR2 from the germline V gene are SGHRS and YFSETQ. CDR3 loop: CASSLGDSTYEQYF. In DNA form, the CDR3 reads TGCGCCAGCAGCTTGGGGGACAGTACCTACGAGCAGTACTTC.

CDR3 sequence: CASSESGKHGGTDTQYF. The CDR3 nucleotides are TGCGCCAGCAGTGAGTCCGGGAAGCATGGTGGGACAGATACGCAGTATTTT. This sequence joins TRBV10-2 and TRBJ2-3; D may be TRBD2 (5 bases). The length of the CDR3 is 17 residues. Between the trimmed V and J ends, which lost 0 bases and 3 bases, there was a span of 16 bases. Germline assignment: CDR1 WSHSY and CDR2 SAAADI.

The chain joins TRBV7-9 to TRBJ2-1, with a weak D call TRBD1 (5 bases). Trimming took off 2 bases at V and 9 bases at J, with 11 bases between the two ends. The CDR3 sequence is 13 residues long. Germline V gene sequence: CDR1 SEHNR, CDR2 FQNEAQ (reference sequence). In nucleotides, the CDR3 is TGTGCCAGCAGCTTACAGGGAAATAGTGAGCAGTTCTTC. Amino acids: CASSLQGNSEQFF.

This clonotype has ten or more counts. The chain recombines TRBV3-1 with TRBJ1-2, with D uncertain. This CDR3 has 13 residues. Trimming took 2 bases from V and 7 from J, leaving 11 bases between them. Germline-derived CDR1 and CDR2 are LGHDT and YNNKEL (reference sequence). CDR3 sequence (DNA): TGTGCCAGCAGCCAAAGTCCGGGAGGTGGCTACACCTTC. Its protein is CASSQSPGGGYTF.

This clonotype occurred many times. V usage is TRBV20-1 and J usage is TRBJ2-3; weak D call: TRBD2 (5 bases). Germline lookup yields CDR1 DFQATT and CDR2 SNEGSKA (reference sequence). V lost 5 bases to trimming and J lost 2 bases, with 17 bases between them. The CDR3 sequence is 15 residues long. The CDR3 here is CSAGPRSGTTDTQYF. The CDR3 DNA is TGCAGTGCTGGCCCCAGAAGCGGTACCACAGATACGCAGTATTTT.

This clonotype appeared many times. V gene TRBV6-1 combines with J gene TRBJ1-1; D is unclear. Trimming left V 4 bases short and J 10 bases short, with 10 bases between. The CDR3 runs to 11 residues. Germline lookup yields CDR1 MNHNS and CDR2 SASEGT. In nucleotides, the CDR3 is TGTGCCAGCAGTGCTGAAGGGAGAGCTTTCTTT. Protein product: CASSAEGRAFF.

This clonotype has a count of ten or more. This chain's CDR3 is CASSPGHLNTEAFF. The CDR3 DNA follows: TGTGCCAGCAGCCCGGGACACCTGAACACTGAAGCTTTCTTT. The chain couples TRBV3-1 to TRBJ1-1, with D tentatively TRBD1 (6 bases). Per germline, CDR1 LGHDT and CDR2 YNNKEL (reference sequence). V was shortened by 4 bases and J by 0 bases, with 9 bases between the two germline ends. This CDR3 is 14 amino acids long.

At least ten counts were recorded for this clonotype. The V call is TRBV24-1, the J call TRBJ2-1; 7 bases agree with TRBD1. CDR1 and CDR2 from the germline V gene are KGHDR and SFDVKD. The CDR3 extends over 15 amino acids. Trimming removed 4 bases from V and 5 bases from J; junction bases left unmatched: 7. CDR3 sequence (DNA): TGTGCCACCAGTGACCCAGGGACAGTGAACAATGAGCAGTTCTTC. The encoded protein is CATSDPGTVNNEQFF.

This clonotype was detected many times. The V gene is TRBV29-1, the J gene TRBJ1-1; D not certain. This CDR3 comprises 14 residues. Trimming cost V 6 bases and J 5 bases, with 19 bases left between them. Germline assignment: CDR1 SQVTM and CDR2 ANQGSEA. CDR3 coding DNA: TGCAGCGTCTCCACGTTGCTAGTCGGGACTGAAGCTTTCTTT. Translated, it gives CSVSTLLVGTEAFF. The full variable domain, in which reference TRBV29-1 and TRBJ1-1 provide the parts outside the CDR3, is SAVISQKPSRDICQRGTSLTIQCQVDSQVTMMFWYRQQPGQSLTLIATANQGSEATYESGFVIDKFPISRPNLTFSTLTVSNMSPEDSSIYLCSVSTLLVGTEAFFGQGTRLTVV.

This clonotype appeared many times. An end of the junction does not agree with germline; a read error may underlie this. Here the CDR3 reads CASSYSPLTNYGYTF. Written as DNA, the CDR3 is TGTGCCAGTAGTTACTCTCCCCTAACTAACTATGGCTACACCTTC. The rearrangement joins TRBV6-6 to TRBJ1-2; D is uncertain. CDR1 and CDR2 from the germline V gene are MNHNY and SVGAGI (reference sequence). The CDR3 has 15 amino acids.

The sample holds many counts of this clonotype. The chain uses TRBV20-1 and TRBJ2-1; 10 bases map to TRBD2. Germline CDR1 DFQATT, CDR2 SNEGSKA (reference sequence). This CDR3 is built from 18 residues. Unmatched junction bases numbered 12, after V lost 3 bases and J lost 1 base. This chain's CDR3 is CSASLASGRGASYNEQFF. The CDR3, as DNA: TGCAGTGCTAGCCTCGCTAGCGGGAGAGGCGCGTCCTACAATGAGCAGTTCTTC.

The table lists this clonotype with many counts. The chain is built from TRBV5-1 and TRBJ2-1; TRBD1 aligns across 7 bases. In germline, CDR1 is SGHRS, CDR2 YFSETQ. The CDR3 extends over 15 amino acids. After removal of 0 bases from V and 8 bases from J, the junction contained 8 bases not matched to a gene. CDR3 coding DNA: TGCGCCAGCAGCTTGGTAGACAGGGCTTTAGATGAGCAGTTCTTC. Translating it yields CASSLVDRALDEQFF.

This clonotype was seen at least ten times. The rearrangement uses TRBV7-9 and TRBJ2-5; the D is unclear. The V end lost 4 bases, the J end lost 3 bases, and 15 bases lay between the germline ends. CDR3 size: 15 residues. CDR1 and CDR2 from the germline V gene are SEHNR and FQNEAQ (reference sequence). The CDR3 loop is CASSSFLLREETQYF. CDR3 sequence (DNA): TGTGCCAGCAGCTCATTTCTTTTACGGGAAGAGACCCAGTACTTC. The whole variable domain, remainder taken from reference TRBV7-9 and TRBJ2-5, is DTGVSQNPRHKITKRGQNVTFRCDPISEHNRLYWYRQTLGQGPEFLTYFQNEAQLEKSRLLSDRFSAERPKGSFSTLEIQRTEQGDSAMYLCASSSFLLREETQYFGPGTRLLVL.